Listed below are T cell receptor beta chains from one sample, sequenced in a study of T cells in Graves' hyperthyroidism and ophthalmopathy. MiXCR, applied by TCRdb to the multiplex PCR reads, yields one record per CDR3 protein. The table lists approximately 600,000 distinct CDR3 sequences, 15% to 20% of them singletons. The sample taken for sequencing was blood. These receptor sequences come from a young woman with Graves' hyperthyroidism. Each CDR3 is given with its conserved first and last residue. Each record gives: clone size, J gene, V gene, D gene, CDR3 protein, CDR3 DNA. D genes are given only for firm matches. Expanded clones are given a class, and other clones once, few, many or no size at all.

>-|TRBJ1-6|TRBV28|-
CASSLKGRPLHF
TGTGCCAGCAGTTTAAAGGGCCGGCCCCTCCACTTT
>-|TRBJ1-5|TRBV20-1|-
CSVRRSNQPQHF
TGCAGTGTCCGCAGAAGCAATCAGCCCCAGCATTTT
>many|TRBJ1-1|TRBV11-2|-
CASSPRNTEAFF
TGTGCCAGCAGCCCCCGGAACACTGAAGCTTTCTTT
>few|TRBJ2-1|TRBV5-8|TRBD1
CASSSGPGTAYNEQFF
TGTGCCAGCAGCTCCGGACCCGGGACAGCATACAATGAGCAGTTCTTC
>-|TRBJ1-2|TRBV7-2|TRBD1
CASSSSTLWEGAGYTF
TGTGCCAGCAGCTCCAGTACCCTTTGGGAGGGGGCGGGCTACACCTTC
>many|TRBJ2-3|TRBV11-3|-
CASSLSGVGTDTQYF
TGTGCCAGCAGCTTAAGCGGCGTAGGGACAGATACGCAGTATTTT
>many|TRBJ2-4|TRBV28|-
CASRRQGGNIQYF
TGTGCCAGCCGACGACAGGGAGGAAACATTCAGTACTTC
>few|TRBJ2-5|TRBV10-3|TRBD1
CAISLQGRGETQYF
TGTGCCATCAGCTTACAGGGGAGAGGAGAGACCCAGTACTTC
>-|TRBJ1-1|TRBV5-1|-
CASSLFWGGEAFF
TGCGCCAGCAGCTTGTTCTGGGGGGGTGAAGCTTTCTTT
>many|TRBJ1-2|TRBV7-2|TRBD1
CASSPRDRIYGYTF
TGTGCCAGCAGCCCCAGGGACAGAATCTATGGCTACACCTTC
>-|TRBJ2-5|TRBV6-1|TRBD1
CASRRQGGLTQYF
TGTGCCAGCAGGCGACAGGGGGGGTTGACCCAGTACTTC
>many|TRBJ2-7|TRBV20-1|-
CSAGASSYEQYF
TGCAGTGCTGGGGCTAGCTCCTACGAGCAGTACTTC
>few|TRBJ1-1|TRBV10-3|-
CAISLDRNTEAFF
TGTGCCATCAGCCTTGACAGAAACACTGAAGCTTTCTTT
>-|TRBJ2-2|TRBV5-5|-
CASSETSSPGELFF
TGTGCCAGCAGCGAGACTAGTAGCCCCGGGGAGCTGTTTTTT
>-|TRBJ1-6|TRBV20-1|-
CSARGGGTGNSPLHF
TGCAGTGCTAGAGGCGGGGGGACTGGGAATTCACCCCTCCACTTT
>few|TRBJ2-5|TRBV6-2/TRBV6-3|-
CASSYSNWDQETQYF
TGTGCCAGCAGTTACTCGAATTGGGACCAAGAGACCCAGTACTTC
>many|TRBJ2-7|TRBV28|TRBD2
CASSDRTSGYEQYF
TGTGCCAGCAGTGATCGGACTAGCGGATACGAGCAGTACTTC
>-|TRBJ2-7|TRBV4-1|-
CASSRSGTAFYEQYF
TGCGCCAGCAGCCGCTCCGGGACCGCATTCTACGAGCAGTACTTC
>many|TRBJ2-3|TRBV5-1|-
CASSSAEADTQYF
TGCGCCAGCAGTTCCGCGGAGGCAGATACGCAGTATTTT
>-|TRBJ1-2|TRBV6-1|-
CASRAQGGLGYTF
TGTGCCAGCAGAGCACAGGGAGGTTTGGGCTACACCTTC
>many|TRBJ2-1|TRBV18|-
CASSPTRGGVSYNEQFF
TGTGCCAGCTCACCGACGAGAGGCGGGGTCTCCTACAATGAGCAGTTCTTC
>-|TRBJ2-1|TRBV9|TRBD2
CASSPRVAGEHEQFF
TGTGCCAGCAGCCCCCGGGTAGCGGGAGAACACGAGCAGTTCTTC
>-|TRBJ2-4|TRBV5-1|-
CASRPLAKNIQYF
TGCGCCAGCAGGCCTCTAGCCAAAAACATTCAGTACTTC
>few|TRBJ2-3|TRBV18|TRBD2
CASSPLRGDRTTDTQYF
TGTGCCAGCTCACCCCTACGGGGGGATCGGACCACAGATACGCAGTATTTT
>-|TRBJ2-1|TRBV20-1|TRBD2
CSARDFQRGHNEQFF
TGCAGTGCTAGAGATTTCCAGCGGGGTCACAATGAGCAGTTCTTC
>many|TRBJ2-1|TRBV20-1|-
CSALSPVQNNEQFF
TGCAGTGCTCTAAGCCCGGTACAGAACAATGAGCAGTTCTTC
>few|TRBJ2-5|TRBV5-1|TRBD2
CASSLSGGIQKTQYF
TGCGCCAGCAGCTTGTCGGGAGGGATACAAAAGACCCAGTACTTC
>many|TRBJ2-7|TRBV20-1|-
CSAILRDLDEQYF
TGCAGTGCTATACTCAGGGATCTTGACGAGCAGTACTTC
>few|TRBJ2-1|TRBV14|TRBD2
CASSRPGLALNEQFF
TGTGCCAGCAGCCGACCGGGACTAGCGCTGAATGAGCAGTTCTTC
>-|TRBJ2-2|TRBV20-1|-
CSATYPARGTGELFF
TGCAGTGCCACATACCCAGCACGAGGCACCGGGGAGCTGTTTTTT
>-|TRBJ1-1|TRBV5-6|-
CASSLGLGPANTEAFF
TGTGCCAGCAGCCTGGGGTTAGGGCCCGCGAACACTGAAGCTTTCTTT
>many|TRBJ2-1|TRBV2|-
CASMNDRDNEQFF
TGTGCCAGCATGAACGACAGAGACAATGAGCAGTTCTTC
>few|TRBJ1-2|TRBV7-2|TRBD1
CASSLDRGVYGYTF
TGTGCCAGCAGCCTTGACAGGGGGGTCTATGGCTACACCTTC
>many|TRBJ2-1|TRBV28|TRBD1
CASSSSRNAGTGENEQFF
TGTGCCAGCAGCTCGAGCCGGAACGCCGGGACAGGGGAAAATGAGCAGTTCTTC
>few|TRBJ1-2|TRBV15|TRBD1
CATSRGQGAMGYGYTF
TGTGCCACCAGCCGAGGACAGGGGGCGATGGGCTATGGCTACACCTTC
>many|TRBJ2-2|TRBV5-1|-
CASSLVPTNTGELFF
TGCGCCAGCAGCTTGGTCCCCACGAACACCGGGGAGCTGTTTTTT
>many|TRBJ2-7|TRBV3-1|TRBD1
CASSPDRDEQYF
TGTGCCAGCTCACCGGACAGGGACGAGCAGTACTTC
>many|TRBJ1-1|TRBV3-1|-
CASSQRQVTEAFF
TGTGCCAGCAGCCAACGACAGGTCACTGAAGCTTTCTTT
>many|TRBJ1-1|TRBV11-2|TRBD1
CASSPPQGTPTEAFF
TGTGCCAGCAGCCCACCACAGGGGACCCCCACTGAAGCTTTCTTT
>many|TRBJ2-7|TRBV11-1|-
CASTARDRGYEQYF
TGTGCCAGCACGGCGAGGGACCGAGGATACGAGCAGTACTTC